Listed below are T cell receptor beta chains from one sample, sequenced in a study of T cell repertoires in ileal Crohn's disease. Assay used: immunoSEQ multiplex PCR; TCRdb lists only in-frame clones, some missing. This table holds some 60,000 clones, roughly 91% found once. The specimen sequenced was ileal tissue. The receptors shown here come from an adult with Crohn's disease. Both conserved end residues are trimmed from each CDR3. A D gene is named only where the DNA matches it firmly.

d_call: TRBD1; v_call: TRBV30; j_call: TRBJ2-7; cdr3_aa: AWSLRDRGYEQY
d_call: -; v_call: TRBV7-9; j_call: TRBJ2-3; cdr3_aa: ASSADTQY
d_call: TRBD1; v_call: TRBV5-1; j_call: TRBJ1-4; cdr3_aa: ASSRTGNGGEKLF
d_call: -; v_call: TRBV6-1; j_call: TRBJ1-5; cdr3_aa: ASSVGGGSNQPQH
d_call: -; v_call: TRBV2; j_call: TRBJ1-2; cdr3_aa: ASSESPGYGYT
d_call: TRBD1; v_call: TRBV19; j_call: TRBJ1-2; cdr3_aa: ASGTGVRYGYT
d_call: -; v_call: TRBV6-6; j_call: TRBJ1-2; cdr3_aa: ASSYYRRESYT
d_call: -; v_call: TRBV5-1; j_call: TRBJ2-7; cdr3_aa: ASSVDRRTVY
d_call: TRBD1; v_call: TRBV6-5; j_call: TRBJ1-1; cdr3_aa: ASRQTGTGAF
d_call: -; v_call: TRBV10-2; j_call: TRBJ1-2; cdr3_aa: ASSESNRGGGYGYT
d_call: TRBD1; v_call: TRBV7-8; j_call: TRBJ1-1; cdr3_aa: ASSEGQGRGTEAF
d_call: -; v_call: TRBV5-1; j_call: TRBJ2-2; cdr3_aa: ASSSDKPGELF
d_call: TRBD1; v_call: TRBV6-5; j_call: TRBJ1-1; cdr3_aa: ASSYGQGAWDTEAF
d_call: -; v_call: TRBV7-9; j_call: TRBJ1-1; cdr3_aa: ASSLGRTEAF
d_call: -; v_call: TRBV29-1; j_call: TRBJ1-2; cdr3_aa: SVGQKLNYGYT
d_call: -; v_call: TRBV19; j_call: TRBJ1-5; cdr3_aa: ASSILQTNNQPQH
d_call: TRBD1; v_call: TRBV11-3; j_call: TRBJ2-3; cdr3_aa: ASSSGTGRSTDTQY